The entry that follows covers one T cell receptor beta chain sequence. The antigen is unknown. It was with 60 Vbeta and 13 Jbeta primers that the PCR ran. Produced via immunoSEQ multiplex PCR; TCRdb's table is partial and in-frame only. This listing includes 53,000 or so clones. The data derive from a study of cytomegalovirus exposure and HLA in healthy donors. Regarding the study as a whole: In a later analysis, a missense DCLRE1C variant was linked to TCR beta V- and J-gene trimming. The authors assumed roughly uniform sequencing depth across donors for presence/absence analyses.

This receptor was identified in a male donor in good health and CMV-seropositive. What was sequenced was PBMCs.

The CDR3 protein is CASTDSRDWYF. CDR3 in DNA: TGTGCCAGCACCGACAGCAGGGATTGGTACTTC. The chain carries TRBV6-6 and TRBJ2-7, with D possibly being TRBD1 (5 bases). The CDR3 is 11 residues long. Looked up from germline, CDR1 is MNHNY and CDR2 is SVGAGI (reference sequence). V lost 7 bases and J lost 12, with 16 bases in between.